Below, 17 T cell receptor beta chains from the same sample are listed, as sequenced in a study of tumor-infiltrating lymphocytes in primary liver carcinoma. Co-extracted RNA and DNA came from approximately 20-30 mg of unsorted bulk tissue. The template, about 510 ng total RNA, yielded TCR beta cDNA made with a constant-region primer. Libraries for TCR beta were built through three nested multiplex PCR rounds, which together made up a slightly modified ARM-PCR procedure. Two initial PCR rounds of roughly 10 cycles each paired TRBV1-TRBV30 forward primers with a C-beta reverse primer. TCRdb fed the multiplex PCR reads into MiXCR, producing one record per CDR3 protein. This sample has about 64,000 distinct CDR3 sequences, with 71% found just once. Sequencing was carried out using liver tumor tissue from sampling region 4. Stated subset: tumor region T4, right-lateral pole. The receptors derive from a man aged 35 to 55 with primary liver carcinoma and hepatitis B virus infection.

In regard to this clonotype: The junction departs from germline at one end; a sequencing error may be responsible. The chain links TRBV4-1 to TRBJ2-1, with 7 bases fitting TRBD2. The CDR3 consists of 19 residues. CDR1 and CDR2 (germline): MGHRA, YSYEKL. The CDR3 nucleotides are TGCGCCAGCAGCCAAGACCGAGGAGGGAGGGCCAGGGTTCGCGATGAGCCGTTCTTC. Amino acid sequence: CASSQDRGGRARVRDEPFF.

The DNA of the CDR3 is TGTGCCAGAAGCACTATACGGGTCAGGGTTACGGAAGCTTTCTTT. Protein product: CARSTIRVRVTEAFF. The rearrangement joins TRBV7-9 to TRBJ1-1, with D maybe TRBD1 (5 bases). Trimming removed 9 bases from V and 8 bases from J, with 25 bases in between. Looked up from germline, CDR1 is SEHNR and CDR2 is FQNEAQ (reference sequence). The CDR3 is 15 residues long. Variable domain in full (rest from reference TRBV7-9 and TRBJ1-1): DTGVSQNPRHKITKRGQNVTFRCDPISEHNRLYWYRQTLGQGPEFLTYFQNEAQLEKSRLLSDRFSAERPKGSFSTLEIQRTEQGDSAMYLCARSTIRVRVTEAFFGQGTRLTVV.

A remark on this clonotype: No conserved phenylalanine or tryptophan ends this CDR3, so it is likely a read error. The DNA is left out, because the CDR3 cannot be placed on it with certainty; the CDR3 is given as TCRdb lists it. This sequence joins TRBV5-1 and TRBJ2-3; TRBD2 reflects the table's D call only, with no check against the DNA. Inclusive of both ends, the CDR3 amounts to 13 amino acids. Germline V CDR1 and CDR2: SGHRS, YFSETQ. The CDR3 sequence is CASRGAVTDTQYS.

V is TRBV20-1 and J is TRBJ2-7; 7 nucleotides align to TRBD2. V was clipped by 1 base and J by 4 bases; unmatched bases: 10. The CDR3 is made up of 15 amino acids. The germline CDR1 and CDR2 sequences are DFQATT and SNEGSKA (reference sequence). The CDR3 protein is CSARGGGKDHYEQYF. CDR3 DNA sequence: TGCAGTGCTAGAGGGGGGGGTAAGGACCATTACGAGCAGTACTTC.

This clonotype was observed a handful of times. V is TRBV12-3 or TRBV12-4 and J is TRBJ1-1; 7 nucleotides match TRBD1. With 6 bases clipped from V and 1 base from J, the junction kept 11 bases outside the gene matches. The CDR3 spans 16 residues. The CDR3 spells CASSPHPGTANTEAFF. The CDR3, as DNA: TGTGCCAGCAGCCCCCATCCTGGGACAGCGAACACTGAAGCTTTCTTT.

The sample holds a few counts of this clonotype. One base away lies a much larger clone, so this may be a sequencing read error. The rearrangement joins TRBV29-1 to TRBJ2-3, with D uncertain. The germline V gene has CDR1 SQVTM and CDR2 ANQGSEA. Trimming shortened V by 6 bases and J by 0 bases, and 19 bases separated the two germline ends. The CDR3 has 16 amino acids. The CDR3 loop reads CSVAGLDGRSTDTQYF. The CDR3 nucleotides are TGCAGCGTCGCTGGATTGGACGGACGTAGCACAGATACGCAGTATTTT.

The chain carries TRBV5-4 and TRBJ2-1, with a weak D call TRBD2 (6 bases). The CDR3 spans 15 residues. Looked up from germline, CDR1 is SGHNT and CDR2 is YYREEE (reference sequence). V lost 9 bases and J 0 bases, leaving 16 bases between the germline ends. This chain's CDR3 is CATRSGGSSYNEQFF. CDR3 bases: TGTGCCACCAGGAGCGGAGGGAGCTCCTACAATGAGCAGTTCTTC.

On this clonotype: A junction boundary mismatches the germline segment, possibly from a read error. The chain recombines TRBV12-3 or TRBV12-4 with TRBJ2-3; D assignment may be TRBD1 or TRBD2 (5 bases each). The CDR3 loop spans 15 amino acids. The CDR3 bases are TGTGCCAGTAGTTTAAGGCTAGCATCGACAGATACGCATTATTTT. This encodes CASSLRLASTDTHYF.

About this clonotype: A much larger clone lies one base from this, so it may be a read error. The chain carries TRBV6-1 and TRBJ2-2, with TRBD1 as a possible D gene (6 bases). V shed 0 bases and J shed 0 bases, with 14 bases lying between them. There are 18 residues in the CDR3. From germline, CDR1 is MNHNS and CDR2 SASEGT. Here the CDR3 DNA reads TGTGCCAGCAGTGAAGCGTTTCTAGGGGGAGCGAACACCGGGGAGCTGTTTTTT. This gives the protein CASSEAFLGGANTGELFF.

With respect to this clonotype: An end of the junction differs from the germline gene, which may be a read error. This chain connects TRBV28 to TRBJ2-6; D perhaps matches TRBD1 (5 bases). The CDR3 has 17 amino acids. CDR1 and CDR2 from the germline V gene are MDHEN and SYDVKM. CDR3 sequence (DNA): TGTGCCAGCAGCCTAGGCGGTCAACCCCCTGGGGCCAACGTCCTGATTTTC. The encoded protein is CASSLGGQPPGANVLIF.

This clonotype turned up a few times. The chain uses TRBV11-3 and TRBJ2-1; 7 bases align to TRBD2. CDR3 length equals 17 residues. Germline-derived CDR1 and CDR2 are SGHNT and YENEEA. J was trimmed by 0 bases and V by 4 bases; bases with no gene match: 9. The CDR3 sequence: CASSSGLTSASYNEQFF. DNA of the CDR3: TGTGCCAGCAGCTCAGGCCTTACTAGCGCCTCCTACAATGAGCAGTTCTTC. Variable domain in full (rest from reference TRBV11-3 and TRBJ2-1): EAGVVQSPRYKIIEKKQPVAFWCNPISGHNTLYWYLQNLGQGPELLIRYENEEAVDDSQLPKDRFSAERLKGVDSTLKIQPAELGDSAVYLCASSSGLTSASYNEQFFGPGTRLTVL.

This clonotype showed up many times. One end of the junction is discordant with germline, which a read error may explain. The chain joins TRBV6-4 to TRBJ2-2; possible D gene TRBD1, 6 bases. Germline V gene data show CDR1 as MRHNA and CDR2 as SNTAGT. The CDR3 totals 14 residues. The CDR3 protein is CASSDGQWAGELFF. CDR3 DNA: TGTGCCAGCAGTGACGGACAGTGGGCCGGAGAGCTGTTTTTT.

About this clonotype itself: One junction end disagrees with the germline gene, perhaps due to a read error. The chain carries TRBV5-4 and TRBJ2-4; either TRBD1 or TRBD2 may fit D (6 bases each). Germline V gene lookup returns CDR1 SGHNT and CDR2 YYREEE (reference sequence). The CDR3 extends over 13 amino acids. The CDR3 DNA sequence: TGTGCCAGCAGCTCCGGACAGAGGGACTTTCAGTGCTTC. Protein sequence: CASSSGQRDFQCF.

On this clonotype: Given a much more abundant clone one base away, this may be a read error. The chain recombines TRBV6-5 with TRBJ2-7; D may correspond to TRBD1 or TRBD2 (7 bases each). Germline-derived CDR1 and CDR2 are MNHEY and SVGAGI. Deletions cut 4 bases from V and 6 bases from J, with 16 bases between. The CDR3 covers 14 residues. The CDR3 bases are TGTGCCAGCAGTTCTTCAGGGGGAGGGGGCGAGCAGTACTTC. Protein product: CASSSSGGGGEQYF.

A word on this clonotype: A much bigger clone sits one base away, suggesting this may be a read error. This chain links TRBV7-3 with TRBJ2-3, with D tentatively TRBD1 or TRBD2 (6 bases each). The length of the CDR3 is 15 residues. Germline CDR1 and CDR2: SGHTA and FQGTGA. CDR3 residues: CASSGTGGRTDAQYF. The CDR3 nucleotides are TGTGCCAGCAGCGGCACTGGGGGGAGGACAGATGCGCAGTATTTT.

Comments on this clonotype: A clone one base away is much larger, so this may be a read error. This chain joins TRBV5-1 and TRBJ2-2; a possible D gene is TRBD2 (5 bases). Germline values: CDR1 SGHRS, CDR2 YFSETQ. The CDR3 consists of 14 residues. For the CDR3, the DNA is TGCGCCAGCAGCTCCCAATACGGCACCGGGGAGCTGTTGTTT. It specifies CASSSQYGTGELLF.

About this clonotype itself: A junction boundary mismatches the germline segment, possibly from a read error. The chain employs TRBV6-5 and TRBJ2-7; no clear D. From germline, CDR1 is MNHEY and CDR2 SVGAGI. This CDR3 spans 14 amino acids. CDR3 bases: TGTGCCAGCAGTAGGGTCGTGAGCTCCTACGATCAGTACTTC. It is translated as CASSRVVSSYDQYF.